This T cell receptor (beta chain) comes out of a study of cytomegalovirus exposure and HLA in healthy donors. Study-level points and caveats: As confirmed in vitro, three CMV-associated chains were specific for CMV antigens.

Trimming left V 1 base short and J 4 bases short, with 13 bases between. Germline lookup yields CDR1 SEHNR and CDR2 FQNEAQ (reference sequence). The CDR3 has 15 amino acids. On this clone itself: The antigen is unknown.

Researchers ran the PCR with 60 Vbeta and 13 Jbeta primers. Only in-frame clones appear in the TCRdb table, and some are missing; sequencing was by immunoSEQ multiplex PCR. The sample contains 90,000 to 100,000 clones, roughly 75% of which appear only once. This clonotype was sampled from a woman in her sixties or seventies in good health and CMV-seronegative. Sequencing used PBMCs. The gene calls are TRBV7-9 and TRBJ1-1, with a possible D match to TRBD1 (5 bases). The CDR3 reads CASSLGLTGATEAFF. The CDR3 coding sequence is TGTGCCAGCAGCTTAGGTTTAACTGGGGCCACTGAAGCTTTCTTT.